This T cell receptor beta chain was obtained from a study of blood T cell repertoires in COVID-19. For the study at large: Sample material is recorded as cDNA or gDNA derived from T cells, B-cell-depleted T cells, or PBMCs.

Germline lookup yields CDR1 SNHLY and CDR2 FYNNEI. V gave up 1 base and J gave up 7 bases, with 11 bases separating them. This CDR3 spans 14 amino acids. Method: immunoSEQ multiplex PCR; TCRdb's copy keeps in-frame clones and lacks some. Of under 150,000 clones in the sample, approximately 84% were seen once. The table lists this clone with a count of one. The receptor was isolated from a woman aged 40 to 50 with acute or convalescent COVID-19. Sequencing input: peripheral blood. The J gene is TRBJ2-1, the V gene TRBV2; the D gene is possibly TRBD2 (6 bases). The CDR3 DNA reads TGTGCCAGCAGTGAAGGGGGGGACGCAAATGAGCAGTTCTTC. This sequence encodes CASSEGGDANEQFF.